This T cell receptor beta chain emerged from a study of cytomegalovirus exposure and HLA in healthy donors. Study-level points and caveats: The study recorded 160 or so TCR beta chains that were cytomegalovirus-associated.

PCR amplification relied on 60 Vbeta primers (plus 13 Jbeta primers). Assay used: immunoSEQ multiplex PCR; TCRdb lists only in-frame clones, some missing. The table has 150,000 to 200,000 clones, 75% to 85% seen once; the top ten hold approximately 2.4%. On this clone itself: Its antigen is unidentified.

While unrecorded immune exposures were likely, the donors were nominally healthy when sampled. Trimming stripped 7 bases from V and 0 bases from J, with 14 bases between. Per the germline V gene, CDR1 is SQVTM and CDR2 is ANQGSEA. The CDR3 consists of 14 residues. This sequence was found in a woman aged 45-60 years in good health and CMV-seronegative. Sequenced sample: PBMCs. The rearrangement uses TRBV29-1 and TRBJ2-3; weak D call: TRBD1 (6 bases). CDR3 region: CSEGRQESTDTQYF. CDR3 DNA: TGCAGCGAGGGGAGACAGGAGAGCACAGATACGCAGTATTTT.